The next 8 T cell receptor beta chains were all read from a single sample in a study of blood T cells in healthy people across ages. A sample-barcoded 5' primer and a J-beta primer mix were used in a second PCR of about 7 to 11 cycles. Each CDR3 protein gets one entry after TCRdb re-called the 5' RACE reads with MiXCR. The sample contains hundreds of thousands of distinct CDR3 sequences, around 20% of which appear only once. The material sequenced was blood. These receptors were collected from a man between 65 and 85 years old in good health.

The CDR3 is CASTPETGEGQPQHF. CDR3 nucleotides: TGTGCCAGCACCCCAGAGACCGGGGAAGGGCAGCCCCAGCATTTT. The chain recombines TRBV12-3 or TRBV12-4 with TRBJ1-5; D unclear. This CDR3 is 15 amino acids long. Deletions cut 7 bases from V and 7 bases from J, with 20 bases between.

This clonotype was counted only a few times. This chain joins TRBV25-1 and TRBJ2-7; the match to TRBD2 covers 8 bases. Looked up from germline, CDR1 is MGHDK and CDR2 is SYGVNS. Trimming took 8 bases from V and 8 from J; bases not matched to a gene: 17. The CDR3 extends over 15 amino acids. The CDR3: CASLGIAGLSTKQYF. CDR3 in DNA: TGTGCCAGCCTTGGGATAGCGGGGCTTTCTACGAAGCAGTACTTC.

The rearrangement uses TRBV20-1 and TRBJ1-2; the match to TRBD1 covers 9 bases. Germline values: CDR1 DFQATT, CDR2 SNEGSKA (reference sequence). This CDR3 has 15 residues. With 6 bases clipped from V and 0 bases from J, the junction kept 8 bases outside the gene matches. CDR3 DNA: TGCAGTGCATCACCCGGGACAGGGCCTAACTATGGCTACACCTTC. Its translation is CSASPGTGPNYGYTF.

The chain recombines TRBV28 with TRBJ1-2, with a weak D call TRBD1 (6 bases). Looked up from germline, CDR1 is MDHEN and CDR2 is SYDVKM. Trimming removed 2 bases from V and 4 bases from J, with 17 bases in between. This CDR3 is 16 amino acids long. CDR3 amino acids: CASSLTVGGGGYGYTF. CDR3 DNA: TGTGCCAGCAGTTTAACGGTCGGAGGGGGTGGCTATGGCTACACCTTC.

This clonotype was counted a few times. V gene TRBV6-5 combines with J gene TRBJ1-4; D not resolved. Germline CDR1 is MNHEY and CDR2 is SVGAGI. This CDR3 has 16 residues. Trimming stripped 4 bases from V and 0 bases from J, with 12 bases between. CDR3 in amino acids: CASSFLPGATNEKLFF. CDR3 coding DNA: TGTGCCAGCAGTTTTCTCCCAGGTGCAACTAATGAAAAACTGTTTTTT.

This clonotype has more than one count but fewer than ten. The chain uses TRBV20-1 and TRBJ2-7; 12 bases are shared with TRBD2. V was clipped by 6 bases and J by 6 bases; unmatched bases: 12. Germline V gives CDR1 DFQATT, CDR2 SNEGSKA (reference sequence). There are 15 residues in the CDR3. CDR3 nucleotides: TGCAGTGCCCAGGAGCCTAGCGGGAGGGTGAGCGAGCAGTACTTC. Its protein is CSAQEPSGRVSEQYF.

The genes are TRBV12-3 or TRBV12-4 and TRBJ2-5; weak D call: TRBD2 (5 bases). The DNA end favors TRBJ2-1, so the J call may be wrong. The CDR3 loop spans 12 amino acids. The CDR3 here is CASRPEGYEQFF. The CDR3 DNA reads as TGTGCCAGCAGACCAGAGGGCTATGAGCAGTTCTTC.

This clonotype showed up many times. The chain has TRBV2 and TRBJ2-1; 10 bases agree with TRBD2. The junction had 2 bases not matched to a gene; V was cut back by 8 bases and J by 4 bases. This CDR3 region has 13 residues. Germline-derived CDR1 and CDR2 are SNHLY and FYNNEI. CDR3 region: CASRTSGYNEQFF. In DNA, the CDR3 is TGTGCCAGCCGGACTAGCGGATACAATGAGCAGTTCTTC.